The 14 T cell receptor beta chains below were found in one sample sequenced in a study of blood T cell repertoires in COVID-19. Generated by immunoSEQ multiplex PCR, the TCRdb table keeps only in-frame clones and is missing some. The table lists over 130,000 clones, over 80% of them singletons. The sample taken for sequencing was peripheral blood. These receptors were collected from a woman older than 75 with acute or convalescent COVID-19.

The chain is built from TRBV11-1 and TRBJ2-3; D ambiguous. The CDR3 loop spans 16 amino acids. Germline loops: CDR1 SGHAT, CDR2 FQDESV (reference sequence). The germline V and J ends were trimmed by 2 bases and 0 bases, with 12 bases remaining between them. Here the CDR3 reads CASSLFRGTSTDTQYF. DNA for the CDR3: TGTGCCAGCAGCTTATTCAGAGGTACTAGCACAGATACGCAGTATTTT.

The rearrangement joins TRBV6-2 or TRBV6-3 to TRBJ2-3; 10 bases match TRBD2. V gave up 2 bases and J gave up 2 bases; unmatched junction bases: 10. The CDR3 runs 18 residues. Germline V gene sequence: CDR1 MNHEY, CDR2 SVGEGT. The CDR3 loop reads CASSYLQRGGPVTDTQYF. DNA of the CDR3: TGTGCCAGCAGTTACCTTCAGCGGGGGGGCCCAGTCACAGATACGCAGTATTTT.

The genes are TRBV19 and TRBJ1-4; TRBD1 matches at 10 bases. V shed 7 bases and J 8 bases; nucleotides not matched to a gene: 7. Germline values: CDR1 LNHDA, CDR2 SQIVND (reference sequence). This CDR3 has 14 residues. The CDR3: CASTRDRGQEKLFF. The CDR3 DNA follows: TGTGCCAGTACCCGGGACAGGGGACAGGAAAAACTGTTTTTT.

The chain carries TRBV6-6 and TRBJ1-2; 10 bases agree with TRBD1. This CDR3 has 15 amino acids. Germline loops: CDR1 MNHNY, CDR2 SVGAGI (reference sequence). The ends lost 7 bases at V and 5 bases at J; junction bases unmatched: 10. CDR3 amino acids: CASTEGDRGFYGYTF. CDR3 coding DNA: TGTGCCAGCACCGAGGGGGACAGGGGTTTTTATGGCTACACCTTC.

A word on this clone: This same CDR3 is encoded by further DNA sequences in the sample. The V and J genes are TRBV7-2 and TRBJ1-5; tentatively, D is TRBD1 (5 bases). This CDR3 is 13 amino acids long. The germline V gene has CDR1 SGHTA and CDR2 FQGNSA. Trimming removed 1 base from V and 7 bases from J, with 8 bases in between. The chain's CDR3 is CASSLGTSQPQHF. The CDR3 DNA reads TGTGCCAGCAGCTTAGGGACATCACAGCCCCAGCATTTT.

This clone turned up a few times. The rearrangement links TRBV7-2 to TRBJ1-1; 7 bases align to TRBD1. The V gene's germline CDR1 is SGHTA and CDR2 FQGNSA. With V trimmed by 5 bases and J by 3 bases, 6 bases remained unmatched. The CDR3 runs 14 residues. In DNA, the CDR3 is TGTGCCAGCAGCCCCCAGCAGGGGGACACTGAAGCTTTCTTT. Its protein is CASSPQQGDTEAFF.

The chain joins TRBV2 to TRBJ1-5; D is unresolved. The CDR3 loop spans 12 amino acids. Trimming took off 6 bases at V and 4 bases at J, with 7 bases between the two ends. CDR1 SNHLY and CDR2 FYNNEI come from the germline V gene. In DNA, the CDR3 is TGTGCCAGCAGCCAGAGGAATCAGCCCCAGCATTTT. It is translated as CASSQRNQPQHF.

The chain carries TRBV3-1 (or the pseudogene TRBV3-2) and TRBJ1-1, with D possibly being TRBD1 (5 bases). CDR3 length: 15 residues. Trimming cost V 0 bases and J 3 bases, with 11 bases left between them. CDR1 and CDR2 (germline): LGHDT, YNNKEL (reference sequence). CDR3 in amino acids: CASSQDPQGYTEAFF. Here the CDR3 DNA reads TGTGCCAGCAGCCAAGATCCCCAGGGCTACACTGAAGCTTTCTTT.

The chain recombines TRBV7-2 with TRBJ1-2; 8 positions agree with TRBD1. The CDR3 consists of 15 residues. Trimming cost V 3 bases and J 1 base; bases outside gene matches: 4. The germline gives CDR1 SGHTA, CDR2 FQGNSA. CDR3 protein: CASSFIDRGNYGYTF. The DNA for the CDR3 is TGTGCCAGCAGCTTTATAGACAGGGGTAACTATGGCTACACCTTC.

This clone was seen a few times. V is TRBV19 and J is TRBJ1-4, with D unresolved. The CDR3 totals 15 residues. CDR1 LNHDA and CDR2 SQIVND come from the germline V gene (reference sequence). The germline V and J ends were trimmed by 3 bases and 8 bases, with 16 bases remaining between them. CDR3 DNA: TGTGCCAGTAGTATTGGTGGCCCGTCGGAGGAAAAACTGTTTTTT. Encoded protein: CASSIGGPSEEKLFF.

This clone was seen once. The chain employs TRBV4-2 and TRBJ1-3; tentative D call: TRBD1 (6 bases). The CDR3 loop spans 18 amino acids. Per germline, CDR1 LGHNA and CDR2 YNFKEQ. The V end lost 0 bases, the J end lost 2 bases, and 17 bases lay between the germline ends. The CDR3 sequence: CASSQDRFAQGPGNTIYF. In DNA, the CDR3 is TGTGCCAGCAGCCAAGATCGATTTGCACAGGGTCCTGGAAACACCATATATTTT.

The chain is built from TRBV2 and TRBJ1-4, with D perhaps matching TRBD1 (6 bases). The V gene's germline CDR1 is SNHLY and CDR2 FYNNEI. The CDR3 totals 15 residues. Trimming took 9 bases from V and 4 from J, leaving 18 bases between them. CDR3 in amino acids: CARLATWDNNEKLFF. The CDR3 DNA follows: TGTGCCAGACTCGCCACCTGGGACAATAATGAAAAACTGTTTTTT.

The chain is built from TRBV19 and TRBJ1-2; TRBD1 is a possible D gene (5 bases). Trimming took off 2 bases at V and 3 bases at J, with 10 bases between the two ends. Germline CDR1 is LNHDA and CDR2 is SQIVND (reference sequence). The CDR3 consists of 14 residues. CDR3 coding DNA: TGTGCCAGTAGTATAACGACAGCCCACTATGGCTACACCTTC. Protein: CASSITTAHYGYTF. Variable domain in full (rest from reference TRBV19 and TRBJ1-2): DGGITQSPKYLFRKEGQNVTLSCEQNLNHDAMYWYRQDPGQGLRLIYYSQIVNDFQKGDIAEGYSVSREKKESFPLTVTSAQKNPTAFYLCASSITTAHYGYTFGSGTRLTVV.

The gene calls are TRBV19 and TRBJ2-1; weak D call: TRBD2 (5 bases). The germline CDR1 and CDR2 sequences are LNHDA and SQIVND (reference sequence). Trimming removed 3 bases from V and 5 bases from J, with 14 bases in between. This CDR3 region has 15 residues. The CDR3 DNA reads as TGTGCCAGTAGTATCTCCGGGGTCCCCCACAATGAGCAGTTCTTC. Translation: CASSISGVPHNEQFF. The whole variable domain, remainder taken from reference TRBV19 and TRBJ2-1, is DGGITQSPKYLFRKEGQNVTLSCEQNLNHDAMYWYRQDPGQGLRLIYYSQIVNDFQKGDIAEGYSVSREKKESFPLTVTSAQKNPTAFYLCASSISGVPHNEQFFGPGTRLTVL.